This T cell receptor (beta chain) is drawn from a study of T cell responses to AZD1222 COVID-19 vaccine. TCRdb's copy holds only in-frame clones and misses some; the assay was immunoSEQ multiplex PCR. The profile shows around 130,000 clones, over 85% of them singletons. The CDR3 loop spans 13 amino acids. Germline V gene data show CDR1 as SEHNR and CDR2 as FQNEAQ (reference sequence). Trimming took off 5 bases at V and 8 bases at J, with 15 bases between the two ends. Comment on this clone: As yet, its antigen is unknown.

General study findings and limits: Compared with day 0, the breadth and depth of the Spike-specific TCR repertoire rose significantly after two doses of AZD1222. Nearly half of spike-specific TCRs reportedly go after variant regions that carry no mutations. CD4 TCRs covered the whole spike, strongest at regions 160-218 and 743-854.

The TCR was taken from an adult in good health. The source was peripheral blood, collected on day 0 of AZD1222 vaccination. This rearrangement joins TRBV7-9 to TRBJ1-2, with unresolved D. The CDR3 is CASSPGPVSGYTF. In DNA form, the CDR3 reads TGTGCCAGCAGCCCCGGCCCCGTATCAGGCTACACCTTC.